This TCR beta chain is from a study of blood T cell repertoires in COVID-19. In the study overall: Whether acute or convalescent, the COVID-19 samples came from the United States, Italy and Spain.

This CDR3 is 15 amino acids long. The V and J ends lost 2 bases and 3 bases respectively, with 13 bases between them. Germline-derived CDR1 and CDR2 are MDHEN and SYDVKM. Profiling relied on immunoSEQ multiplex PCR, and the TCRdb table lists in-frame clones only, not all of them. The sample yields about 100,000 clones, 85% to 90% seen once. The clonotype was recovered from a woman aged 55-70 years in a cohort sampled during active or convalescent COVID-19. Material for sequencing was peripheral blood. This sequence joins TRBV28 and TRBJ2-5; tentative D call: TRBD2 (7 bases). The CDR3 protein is CASSLVGGREETQYF. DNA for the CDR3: TGTGCCAGCAGTTTAGTAGGGGGGAGGGAAGAGACCCAGTACTTC.